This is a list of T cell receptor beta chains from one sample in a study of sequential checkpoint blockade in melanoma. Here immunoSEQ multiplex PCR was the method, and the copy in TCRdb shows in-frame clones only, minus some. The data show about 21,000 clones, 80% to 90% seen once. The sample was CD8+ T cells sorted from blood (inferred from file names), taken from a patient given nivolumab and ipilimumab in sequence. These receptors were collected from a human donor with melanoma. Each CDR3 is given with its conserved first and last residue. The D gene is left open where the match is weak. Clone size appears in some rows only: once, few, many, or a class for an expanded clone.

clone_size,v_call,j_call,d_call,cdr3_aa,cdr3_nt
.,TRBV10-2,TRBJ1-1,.,CASIGGFETEAFF,TGCGCCAGCATTGGGGGGTTCGAGACTGAAGCTTTCTTT
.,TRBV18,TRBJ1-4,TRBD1,CASSPTDRDNNEKLFF,TGTGCCAGCTCACCAACAGACAGGGATAATAATGAAAAACTGTTTTTT
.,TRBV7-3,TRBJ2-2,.,CASSPVPRAGLTGELFF,TGTGCCAGCAGCCCCGTCCCACGGGCAGGGCTCACCGGGGAGCTGTTTTTT
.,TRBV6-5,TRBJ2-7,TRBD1,CASSYGQGAREQYF,TGTGCCAGCAGTTACGGGCAGGGGGCGAGGGAGCAGTACTTC
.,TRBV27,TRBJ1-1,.,CASSYRTSTDTEAFF,TGTGCCAGCAGCTACAGGACCTCGACGGACACTGAAGCTTTCTTT
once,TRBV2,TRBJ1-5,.,CASNRGSQPQHF,TGTGCCAGCAATCGGGGATCTCAGCCCCAGCATTTT
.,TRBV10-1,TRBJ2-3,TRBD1,CASSADRGQIDTQYF,TGCGCCAGCAGTGCCGACAGGGGGCAAATAGATACGCAGTATTTT
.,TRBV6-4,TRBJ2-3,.,CASSGGRGLNTDTQYF,TGTGCCAGCAGTGGGGGCAGGGGTCTTAACACAGATACGCAGTATTTT
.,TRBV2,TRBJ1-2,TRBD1,CARGGQGLTNYGYTF,TGTGCCCGGGGTGGACAGGGATTAACTAACTATGGCTACACCTTC
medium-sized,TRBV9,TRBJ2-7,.,CASSVEGLSSYEQYF,TGTGCCAGCAGCGTAGAGGGGTTGAGCTCCTACGAGCAGTACTTC
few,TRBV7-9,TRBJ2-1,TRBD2,CASSERLAGLIYNEQFF,TGTGCCAGCAGCGAAAGACTAGCGGGGTTGATCTACAATGAGCAGTTCTTC
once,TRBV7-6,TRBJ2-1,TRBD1,CASSLVETGGYNEQFF,TGTGCCAGCAGCTTAGTTGAGACAGGGGGTTACAATGAGCAGTTCTTC
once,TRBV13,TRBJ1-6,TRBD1,CASSSYQGAGNSPLHF,TGTGCCAGCAGCAGTTACCAGGGGGCAGGTAATTCACCCCTCCACTTT
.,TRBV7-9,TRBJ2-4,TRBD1,CASSLATGGPSGNIQYF,TGTGCCAGCAGCTTAGCTACAGGGGGCCCCTCGGGAAACATTCAGTACTTC
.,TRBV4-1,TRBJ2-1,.,CASSQRRELNNEQFF,TGCGCCAGCAGCCAACGCAGGGAACTAAACAATGAGCAGTTCTTC
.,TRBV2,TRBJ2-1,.,CASSPGLSYNEQFF,TGTGCCAGCAGTCCGGGACTCAGCTACAATGAGCAGTTCTTC
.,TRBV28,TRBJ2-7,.,CASVGGSYEQYF,TGTGCCAGCGTAGGGGGCTCCTACGAGCAGTACTTC
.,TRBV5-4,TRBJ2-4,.,CASSPLGAKNIQYF,TGTGCCAGCAGCCCACTAGGGGCCAAAAACATTCAGTACTTC
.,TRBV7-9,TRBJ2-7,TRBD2,CASSLRGGGTYEQYF,TGTGCCAGCAGCTTACGCGGGGGGGGTACCTACGAGCAGTACTTC
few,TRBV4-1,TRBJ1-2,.,CASSQDRGLRVYGYTF,TGCGCCAGCAGCCAAGATAGAGGCCTACGGGTCTATGGCTACACCTTC
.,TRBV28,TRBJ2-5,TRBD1,CATAYPDREETQYF,TGTGCCACCGCGTACCCTGACAGGGAAGAGACCCAGTACTTC
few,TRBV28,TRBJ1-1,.,CASSSDTLNTEAFF,TGTGCCAGCAGTTCCGACACCTTGAACACTGAAGCTTTCTTT
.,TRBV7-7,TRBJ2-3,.,CASSPRGAHTDTQYF,TGTGCCAGCAGCCCCCGGGGGGCACACACAGATACGCAGTATTTT
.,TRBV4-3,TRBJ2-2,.,CASSQGPPDTGELFF,TGCGCCAGCAGCCAAGGCCCCCCGGACACCGGGGAGCTGTTTTTT
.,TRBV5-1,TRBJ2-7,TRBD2,CASSYTGGGEQYF,TGCGCCAGCAGTTACACTGGGGGGGGCGAGCAGTACTTC
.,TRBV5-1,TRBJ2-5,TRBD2,CASSLGHGLVGETQYF,TGCGCCAGCAGCTTGGGTCACGGACTAGTCGGCGAGACCCAGTACTTC
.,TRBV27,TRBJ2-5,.,CASSPGKGWVLSQETQYF,TGTGCCAGCAGTCCAGGGAAGGGGTGGGTCCTATCTCAAGAGACCCAGTACTTC
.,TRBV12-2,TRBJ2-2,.,CASRRGTVNTGELFF,TGTGCAAGTCGCCGGGGGACAGTCAACACCGGGGAGCTGTTTTTT
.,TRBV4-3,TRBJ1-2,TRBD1,CASSQNPPDRGRANYGYTF,TGCGCCAGCAGCCAAAACCCACCCGACAGGGGGCGAGCTAACTATGGCTACACCTTC
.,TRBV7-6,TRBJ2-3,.,CASAKTIGDTQYF,TGTGCCAGCGCGAAAACCATCGGGGATACGCAGTATTTT
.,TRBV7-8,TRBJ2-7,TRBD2,CASSSGLAGARSYEQYF,TGTGCCAGCAGCTCCGGACTAGCGGGGGCCCGCTCCTACGAGCAGTACTTC
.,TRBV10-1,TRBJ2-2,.,CASSESPIDRTLGELFF,TGCGCCAGCAGTGAGTCACCAATCGACAGGACACTCGGGGAGCTGTTTTTT
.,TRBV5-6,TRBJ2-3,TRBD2,CASSLGAGGVPDTQYF,TGTGCCAGCAGCTTGGGGGCGGGAGGGGTGCCAGATACGCAGTATTTT
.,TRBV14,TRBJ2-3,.,CASSLRVGGSTDTQYF,TGTGCCAGCAGCCTCCGGGTAGGGGGAAGCACAGATACGCAGTATTTT
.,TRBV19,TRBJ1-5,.,CASSIGGGGVWPQHF,TGTGCCAGTAGTATCGGGGGTGGCGGTGTCTGGCCCCAGCATTTT
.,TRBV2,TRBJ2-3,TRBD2,CAILPTPGTSGRTDTQYF,TGTGCCATTTTACCTACCCCTGGGACTAGCGGGAGAACAGATACGCAGTATTTT
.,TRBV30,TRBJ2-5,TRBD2,CAWSVFSGGVKTQYF,TGTGCCTGGAGTGTATTTAGCGGGGGGGTGAAGACCCAGTACTTC
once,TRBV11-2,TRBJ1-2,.,CASSLEGSKGDGYTF,TGTGCCAGCAGCTTAGAGGGGAGTAAGGGGGATGGCTACACCTTC
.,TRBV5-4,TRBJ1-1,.,CASSMGGLNTEAFF,TGTGCCAGCAGTATGGGGGGGCTGAACACTGAAGCTTTTTTT
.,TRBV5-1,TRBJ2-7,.,CASSAPDSYEQYF,TGCGCCAGCAGCGCCCCCGACAGCTACGAGCAGTACTTC
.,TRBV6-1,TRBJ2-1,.,CASSQGGSSYNEQFF,TGTGCCAGCAGCCAGGGGGGTAGCTCCTACAATGAGCAGTTCTTC
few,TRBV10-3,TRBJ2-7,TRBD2,CAISEAGGLAGVEQYF,TGTGCCATCAGTGAGGCTGGTGGACTAGCGGGAGTCGAGCAGTACTTC
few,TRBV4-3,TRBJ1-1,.,CASSLRQTNMEAFF,TGCGCCAGCAGTCTACGACAGACCAACATGGAAGCTTTCTTT
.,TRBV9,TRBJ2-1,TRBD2,CASSDLTSGIRTHYNEQFF,TGTGCCAGCAGTGATCTTACTAGCGGGATAAGAACACATTACAATGAGCAGTTCTTC
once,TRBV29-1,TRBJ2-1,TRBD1,CSVFAGTAYNEQFF,TGCAGCGTTTTCGCCGGGACAGCGTACAATGAGCAGTTCTTC
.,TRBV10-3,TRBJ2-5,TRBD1,CAISDAAGGAEETQYF,TGTGCCATCAGTGACGCAGCAGGGGGCGCCGAGGAGACCCAGTACTTC